The next 31 T cell receptor beta chains were all read from a single sample in a study of cytomegalovirus exposure and HLA in healthy donors. The assay was immunoSEQ multiplex PCR, and TCRdb's table has in-frame clones only and misses some. The data contain fewer than 200,000 clones, approximately 86% of them singletons. Sequenced input: PBMCs. Receptors were obtained from a man younger than 45 in good health and CMV-seropositive.

This clone was observed a handful of times. The V gene is TRBV29-1, the J gene TRBJ2-2; 9 bases align to TRBD1. Trimming at V came to 6 bases and at J to 3 bases, leaving 5 bases not matched to a gene. CDR3 size: 14 residues. CDR1 is SQVTM, CDR2 ANQGSEA, per germline. CDR3 loop: CSVSRTGDTGELFF. The CDR3 DNA reads as TGCAGCGTCTCCCGGACAGGGGACACCGGGGAGCTGTTTTTT.

The V gene is TRBV29-1, the J gene TRBJ2-1; 7 nucleotides align to TRBD1. The germline V gene has CDR1 SQVTM and CDR2 ANQGSEA. This CDR3 is 12 amino acids long. Trimming at V came to 3 bases and at J to 7 bases, leaving 3 bases not matched to a gene. The CDR3 loop reads CSVEDRKNEQFF. CDR3 bases: TGCAGCGTTGAGGACAGGAAGAATGAGCAGTTCTTC.

The genes are TRBV5-1 and TRBJ2-2; D might be TRBD2 (5 bases). The CDR3 extends over 16 amino acids. From germline, CDR1 is SGHRS and CDR2 YFSETQ. V lost 0 bases and J lost 4, with 13 bases in between. The CDR3 loop is CASSLDGETVTGELFF. CDR3 DNA sequence: TGCGCCAGCAGCTTGGACGGGGAGACGGTCACCGGGGAGCTGTTTTTT.

The rearrangement links TRBV10-3 to TRBJ1-1; tentative D call: TRBD1 (5 bases). This CDR3 region has 13 residues. Germline V gene lookup returns CDR1 ENHRY and CDR2 SYGVKD. V dropped 4 bases and J dropped 5 bases, with 11 bases sitting between them. Here the CDR3 reads CAISGGVETEAFF. CDR3 in DNA: TGTGCCATCAGTGGGGGGGTGGAGACTGAAGCTTTCTTT.

The J gene is TRBJ2-4, the V gene TRBV6-4, with a weak D call TRBD1 (6 bases). This CDR3 has 14 amino acids. Germline V CDR1 and CDR2: MRHNA, SNTAGT. The V end was cut by 1 base, the J end by 9 bases, with 13 bases between. CDR3 residues: CASSDLPGVGIQYF. DNA of the CDR3: TGTGCCAGCAGTGACTTGCCAGGGGTCGGCATTCAGTACTTC.

This chain uses TRBV9 with TRBJ2-4, with no clear D. The CDR3 runs 11 residues. Germline CDR1 and CDR2: SGDLS and YYNGEE. V was cut by 0 bases and J by 10 bases, with 5 bases left in between. The CDR3 loop reads CASSVEPIQYF. The DNA of the CDR3 is TGTGCCAGCAGCGTAGAACCTATTCAGTACTTC.

This clone was recorded a few times. V and J are TRBV7-9 and TRBJ1-2, with 7 bases identical to TRBD1. V was clipped by 3 bases and J by 7 bases; unmatched bases: 17. Germline CDR1 and CDR2: SEHNR and FQNEAQ (reference sequence). The CDR3 contains 17 residues. CDR3 DNA sequence: TGTGCCAGCAGCTTTGGAGTGGGGGAGACAGGGCTCGGTGGCTACACCTTC. This translates into CASSFGVGETGLGGYTF.

In this sample, this clone turned up once. The sample holds other DNA sequences that translate to the same CDR3. V and J are TRBV7-9 and TRBJ2-7, with D unclear. V was pared by 4 bases and J by 6 bases, with 7 bases between. The CDR3 length is 11 residues. CDR1 is SEHNR, CDR2 FQNEAQ, per germline (reference sequence). The CDR3: CASSSPAEQYF. The CDR3 DNA reads TGTGCCAGCAGCTCGCCAGCCGAGCAGTACTTC.

The chain has TRBV11-2 and TRBJ2-5; TRBD2 agrees at 13 bases. The CDR3 loop spans 17 amino acids. V shed 5 bases, J shed 5 bases, and the junction held 11 bases outside the gene matches. CDR1 and CDR2 from the germline V gene are SGHAT and FQNNGV. CDR3 in DNA: TGTGCCAGCAGCACGGGACTAGCGGGATCTCGAGTGGAGACCCAGTACTTC. Translated, it gives CASSTGLAGSRVETQYF.

V is TRBV27 and J is TRBJ1-2; tentatively, D is TRBD1 (6 bases). CDR1 is MNHEY and CDR2 is SMNVEV in the germline V gene (reference sequence). Trimming shortened V by 6 bases and J by 8 bases, and 16 bases separated the two germline ends. The CDR3 is 13 amino acids. The CDR3 reads CASRTGTHSGYTF. CDR3 bases: TGTGCCAGCAGGACCGGGACACACAGCGGCTACACCTTC.

V usage is TRBV7-2 and J usage is TRBJ1-2; D possibly corresponds to TRBD1 (6 bases). There are 14 residues in the CDR3. The germline V gene encodes CDR1 SGHTA and CDR2 FQGNSA. Trimming stripped 0 bases from V and 5 bases from J, with 10 bases between. The CDR3 DNA sequence: TGTGCCAGCAGCTTAGCTGGGGGGCAGTATGGCTACACCTTC. It yields the protein CASSLAGGQYGYTF.

The V and J genes are TRBV6-1 and TRBJ2-7; 9 bases agree with TRBD1. This CDR3 is 13 amino acids long. Germline lookup yields CDR1 MNHNS and CDR2 SASEGT. The V and J ends lost 6 bases and 7 bases, in that order; junction bases with no gene match: 7. The CDR3 protein is CASRQQGAREQYF. DNA for the CDR3: TGTGCCAGCAGACAACAGGGGGCGCGGGAGCAGTACTTC.

The gene calls are TRBV27 and TRBJ1-1; 8 nucleotides match TRBD1. The CDR3 is made up of 16 amino acids. The germline V gene encodes CDR1 MNHEY and CDR2 SMNVEV (reference sequence). V was pared by 2 bases and J by 4 bases, with 9 bases of the junction left unmatched. CDR3 residues: CASSLVDRGGSTEAFF. The CDR3 DNA follows: TGTGCCAGCAGTTTAGTAGACAGGGGAGGAAGCACTGAAGCTTTCTTT.

The chain has TRBV11-3 and TRBJ1-6, with TRBD1 matching over 8 bases. The length of the CDR3 is 18 residues. V shed 1 base and J 6 bases; nucleotides not matched to a gene: 11. The germline CDR1 and CDR2 sequences are SGHNT and YENEEA. The CDR3 sequence: CASSLGRQGLALNSPLHF. The CDR3 nucleotides read TGTGCCAGCAGCTTAGGACGACAGGGGCTCGCCCTTAATTCACCCCTCCACTTT.

The gene calls are TRBV27 and TRBJ2-1; 8 nucleotides match TRBD2. J gave up 4 bases and V 6 bases, and 8 bases lay outside the gene matches. The CDR3 totals 15 residues. Germline V CDR1 and CDR2: MNHEY, SMNVEV (reference sequence). CDR3 region: CASRDSGLVYNEQFF. The CDR3 DNA reads TGTGCCAGCAGGGACTCGGGACTAGTATACAATGAGCAGTTCTTC.

The genes are TRBV5-4 and TRBJ2-3; 9 positions agree with TRBD2. The CDR3 is 17 amino acids. V shed 3 bases and J 0 bases; nucleotides not matched to a gene: 8. Germline CDR1 reads SGHNT; CDR2 reads YYREEE (reference sequence). CDR3 residues: CASSSPVAGASTDTQYF. In DNA form, the CDR3 reads TGTGCCAGCAGCTCACCTGTAGCGGGGGCAAGCACAGATACGCAGTATTTT. The entire variable domain, with the rest obtained from reference TRBV5-4 and TRBJ2-3, is as follows: ETGVTQSPTHLIKTRGQQVTLRCSSQSGHNTVSWYQQALGQGPQFIFQYYREEENGRGNFPPRFSGLQFPNYSSELNVNALELDDSALYLCASSSPVAGASTDTQYFGPGTRLTVL.

This chain joins TRBV27 and TRBJ1-1; TRBD1 might be the D (5 bases). V shed 5 bases and J shed 7 bases, with 11 bases lying between them. Germline lookup yields CDR1 MNHEY and CDR2 SMNVEV (reference sequence). This CDR3 is 12 amino acids long. The CDR3 nucleotides read TGTGCCAGCAGTACCGGACACCTTGAAGCTTTCTTT. Its protein product is CASSTGHLEAFF.

The V gene is TRBV6-1, the J gene TRBJ1-6, with D possibly TRBD1 on 6 matching bases. The CDR3 sequence is 15 residues long. V was trimmed by 6 bases and J by 7 bases, leaving 16 bases between them. The germline CDR1 and CDR2 sequences are MNHNS and SASEGT. The CDR3 sequence: CASSRTENRNSPLHF. The CDR3 DNA sequence: TGTGCCAGCAGCCGGACAGAAAATAGGAATTCACCCCTCCACTTT.

The rearrangement joins TRBV20-1 to TRBJ1-1; D unresolved. Trimming removed 6 bases at V and 1 base at J, with 6 bases between. The CDR3 is 11 amino acids. Germline assignment: CDR1 DFQATT and CDR2 SNEGSKA (reference sequence). The CDR3 region is CSAKSNTEAFF. The DNA for the CDR3 is TGCAGTGCCAAATCGAACACTGAAGCTTTCTTT.

This clone appeared a few times. The chain combines TRBV30 with TRBJ1-5; possible D gene TRBD1, 5 bases. V was clipped by 0 bases and J by 7 bases, with 10 bases between them. The CDR3 runs to 13 residues. Looked up from germline, CDR1 is GTSNPN and CDR2 is SVGIG (reference sequence). CDR3 sequence (DNA): TGTGCCTGGAGTGTAGCAGGGCGGCAGCCCCAGCATTTT. It is translated as CAWSVAGRQPQHF.

This chain joins TRBV14 and TRBJ2-7, with a tentative D call TRBD1 (5 bases). V was clipped by 5 bases and J by 0 bases, with 14 bases between them. This CDR3 is built from 15 residues. CDR1 is SGHDN and CDR2 is FVKESK in the germline V gene. CDR3 in DNA: TGTGCCAGCAGCGATAACATTGACAGCTCCTACGAGCAGTACTTC. This gives the protein CASSDNIDSSYEQYF.

The CDR3 DNA reads as TGTGCCAGCAGAATAAGGTACCAAGAGACCCAGTACTTC. Its protein product is CASRIRYQETQYF. V and J are TRBV27 and TRBJ2-5; unclear D gene. The ends were cut back, 6 bases at V and 0 bases at J, with 8 bases in the middle. The germline CDR1 and CDR2 sequences are MNHEY and SMNVEV (reference sequence). The CDR3 contains 13 residues.

The CDR3 spells CASSQGPGGEQYF. DNA for the CDR3: TGCGCCAGCAGCCAGGGGCCCGGGGGCGAGCAGTACTTC. The J gene is TRBJ2-7, the V gene TRBV4-3, with D possibly TRBD2 on 6 matching bases. V lost 3 bases, J lost 6 bases, and 12 bases lay in between. The CDR3 totals 13 residues. The V gene's germline CDR1 is LGHNA and CDR2 YSLEER.

This clone was observed a single time. The rearrangement joins TRBV2 to TRBJ1-1; no reliable D call. Trimming stripped 6 bases from V and 5 bases from J, with 13 bases between. The germline gives CDR1 SNHLY, CDR2 FYNNEI. The CDR3 extends over 13 amino acids. The CDR3 bases are TGTGCCAGCAGGGTGTATAGGGAAACTGAAGCTTTCTTT. This encodes CASRVYRETEAFF. The entire variable domain, with the rest obtained from reference TRBV2 and TRBJ1-1, is as follows: EPEVTQTPSHQVTQMGQEVILRCVPISNHLYFYWYRQILGQKVEFLVSFYNNEISEKSEIFDDQFSVERPDGSNFTLKIRSTKLEDSAMYFCASRVYRETEAFFGQGTRLTVV.

This clone was seen just once. The J gene is TRBJ2-7, the V gene TRBV27; 7 bases map to TRBD1. Germline lookup yields CDR1 MNHEY and CDR2 SMNVEV (reference sequence). With V trimmed by 6 bases and J by 2 bases, 10 bases remained unmatched. This CDR3 is built from 15 residues. The CDR3, as DNA: TGTGCCAGCAGGACAACAGGGGCCCTTCCCTACGAGCAGTACTTC. Its translation: CASRTTGALPYEQYF.

This clone showed up just once. The chain recombines TRBV11-3 with TRBJ1-1; TRBD1 aligns across 11 bases. Germline loops: CDR1 SGHNT, CDR2 YENEEA. The CDR3 covers 12 residues. With 5 bases clipped from V and 11 bases from J, the junction kept 4 bases outside the gene matches. The CDR3 nucleotides read TGTGCCAGCAGCCGGGACAGGGGGTGGGCTTTCTTT. The encoded protein is CASSRDRGWAFF. Full variable domain (rest looked up from reference TRBV11-3 and TRBJ1-1): EAGVVQSPRYKIIEKKQPVAFWCNPISGHNTLYWYLQNLGQGPELLIRYENEEAVDDSQLPKDRFSAERLKGVDSTLKIQPAELGDSAVYLCASSRDRGWAFFGQGTRLTVV.

V gene TRBV7-6 combines with J gene TRBJ2-6; TRBD1 might be the D (6 bases). This CDR3 has 17 residues. Per germline, CDR1 SGHVS and CDR2 FNYEAQ. V gave up 2 bases and J gave up 0 bases, with 11 bases separating them. The CDR3 is CASSLNIQGSGANVLTF. The CDR3 DNA sequence: TGTGCCAGCAGCTTAAATATACAGGGCTCTGGGGCCAACGTCCTGACTTTC.

The V gene is TRBV6-6, the J gene TRBJ2-3; D may be TRBD1 (5 bases). Trimming removed 7 bases from V and 2 bases from J, with 13 bases in between. CDR1 MNHNY and CDR2 SVGAGI come from the germline V gene (reference sequence). The CDR3 runs to 14 residues. The CDR3 nucleotides are TGTGCCAGCACGAAGACAGAGTCCACAGATACGCAGTATTTT. This translates into CASTKTESTDTQYF.

The J gene is TRBJ1-2, the V gene TRBV5-1; D remains ambiguous. Deletions cut 3 bases from V and 4 bases from J, with 13 bases between. Germline CDR1 and CDR2: SGHRS and YFSETQ. This CDR3 is 14 amino acids long. DNA for the CDR3: TGCGCCAGCAGCTCATCACGGGTCCCCTATGGCTACACCTTC. It is translated as CASSSSRVPYGYTF.

The J gene is TRBJ1-1, the V gene TRBV7-2, with no clear D. The CDR3 has 12 residues. Looked up from germline, CDR1 is SGHTA and CDR2 is FQGNSA. The V end was cut by 6 bases, the J end by 10 bases, with 15 bases between. The CDR3, as DNA: TGTGCCAGCAGTCTAGCGCTGCCTGTAGCTTTCTTT. It yields the protein CASSLALPVAFF.

V gene TRBV4-1 combines with J gene TRBJ2-7; D unclear. The CDR3 is made up of 16 amino acids. Deletions cut 0 bases from V and 3 bases from J, with 15 bases between. Germline CDR1 and CDR2: MGHRA and YSYEKL. CDR3 region: CASSQDSRAPYYEQYF. In DNA form, the CDR3 reads TGCGCCAGCAGCCAAGACAGTAGGGCTCCCTACTACGAGCAGTACTTC.